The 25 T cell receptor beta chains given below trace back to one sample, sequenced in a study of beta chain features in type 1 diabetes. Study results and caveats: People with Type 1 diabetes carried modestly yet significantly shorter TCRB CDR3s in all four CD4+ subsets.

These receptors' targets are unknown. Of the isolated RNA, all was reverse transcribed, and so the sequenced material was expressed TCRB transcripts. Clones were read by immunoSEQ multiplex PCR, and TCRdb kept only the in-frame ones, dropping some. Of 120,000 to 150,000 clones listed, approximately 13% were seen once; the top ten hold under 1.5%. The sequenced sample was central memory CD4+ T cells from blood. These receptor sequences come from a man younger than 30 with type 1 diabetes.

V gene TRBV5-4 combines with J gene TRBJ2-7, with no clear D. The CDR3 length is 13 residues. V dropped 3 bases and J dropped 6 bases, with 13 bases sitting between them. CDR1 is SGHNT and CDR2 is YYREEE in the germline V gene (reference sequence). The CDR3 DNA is TGTGCCAGCAGCTATGAAGGACCGGGCGAGCAGTACTTC. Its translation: CASSYEGPGEQYF.

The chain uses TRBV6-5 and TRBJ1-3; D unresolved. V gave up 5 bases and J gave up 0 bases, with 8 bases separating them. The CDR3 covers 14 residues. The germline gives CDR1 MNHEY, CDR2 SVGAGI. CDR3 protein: CASSQDASGNTIYF. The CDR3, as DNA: TGTGCCAGCAGTCAGGATGCCTCTGGAAACACCATATATTTT.

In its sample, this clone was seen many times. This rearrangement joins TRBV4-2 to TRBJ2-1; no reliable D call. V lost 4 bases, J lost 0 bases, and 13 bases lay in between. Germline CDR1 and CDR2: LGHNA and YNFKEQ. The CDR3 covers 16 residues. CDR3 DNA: TGTGCCAGCAGCCCAGCGACCCTTAGCTCCTACAATGAGCAGTTCTTC. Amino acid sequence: CASSPATLSSYNEQFF.

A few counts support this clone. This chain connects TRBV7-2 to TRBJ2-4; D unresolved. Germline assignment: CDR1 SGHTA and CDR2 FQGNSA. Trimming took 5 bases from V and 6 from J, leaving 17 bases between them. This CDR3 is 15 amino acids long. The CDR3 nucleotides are TGTGCCAGCAGCCCTCTCCGGGCCGCTGGAAACATTCAGTACTTC. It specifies CASSPLRAAGNIQYF.

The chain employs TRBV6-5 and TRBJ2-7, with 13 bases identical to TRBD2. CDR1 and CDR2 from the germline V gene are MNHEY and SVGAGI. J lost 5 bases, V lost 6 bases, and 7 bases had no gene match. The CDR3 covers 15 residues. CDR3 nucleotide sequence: TGTGCCAGCAGCCGCGGGACTAGCGGGGTCAACGAGCAGTACTTC. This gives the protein CASSRGTSGVNEQYF.

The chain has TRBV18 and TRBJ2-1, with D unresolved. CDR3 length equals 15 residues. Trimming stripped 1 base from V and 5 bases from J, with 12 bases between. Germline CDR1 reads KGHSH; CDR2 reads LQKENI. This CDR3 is CASSPLPLSDNEQFF. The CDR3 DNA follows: TGTGCCAGCTCACCACTCCCCCTGAGTGACAATGAGCAGTTCTTC.

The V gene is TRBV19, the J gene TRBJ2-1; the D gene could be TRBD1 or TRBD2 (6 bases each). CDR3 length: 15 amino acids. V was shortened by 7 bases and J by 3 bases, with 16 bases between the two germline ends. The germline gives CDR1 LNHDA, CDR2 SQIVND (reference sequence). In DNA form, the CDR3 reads TGTGCCAGTACCAACGAGGGGGGAATCTACAATGAGCAGTTCTTC. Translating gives CASTNEGGIYNEQFF.

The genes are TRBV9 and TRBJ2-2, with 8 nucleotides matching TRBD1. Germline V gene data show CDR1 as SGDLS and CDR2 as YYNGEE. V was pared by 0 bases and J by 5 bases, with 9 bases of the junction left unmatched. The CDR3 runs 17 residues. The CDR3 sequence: CASSVARQGAATGELFF. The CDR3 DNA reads TGTGCCAGCAGCGTAGCGCGGCAGGGGGCGGCTACCGGGGAGCTGTTTTTT.

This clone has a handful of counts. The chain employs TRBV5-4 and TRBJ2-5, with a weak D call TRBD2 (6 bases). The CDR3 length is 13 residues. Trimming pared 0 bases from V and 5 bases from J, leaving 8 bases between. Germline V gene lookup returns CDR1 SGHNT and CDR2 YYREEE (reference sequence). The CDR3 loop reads CASSLVSGETQYF. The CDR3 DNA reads TGTGCCAGCAGCTTGGTCAGCGGGGAGACCCAGTACTTC.

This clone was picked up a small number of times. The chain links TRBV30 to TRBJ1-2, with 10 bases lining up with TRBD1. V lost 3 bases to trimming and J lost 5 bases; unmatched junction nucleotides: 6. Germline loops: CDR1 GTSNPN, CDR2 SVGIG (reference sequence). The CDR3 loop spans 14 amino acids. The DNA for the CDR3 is TGTGCCTGGAGCCCCGGACAGGGGGTATATGGCTACACCTTC. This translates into CAWSPGQGVYGYTF.

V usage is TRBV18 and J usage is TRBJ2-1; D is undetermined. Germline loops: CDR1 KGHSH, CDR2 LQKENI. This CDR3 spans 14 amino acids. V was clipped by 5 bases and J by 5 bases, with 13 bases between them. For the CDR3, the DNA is TGTGCCAGCTCAGCCAACTTTGCGGACAATGAGCAGTTCTTC. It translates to CASSANFADNEQFF. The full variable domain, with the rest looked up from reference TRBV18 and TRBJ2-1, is NAGVMQNPRHLVRRRGQEARLRCSPMKGHSHVYWYRQLPEEGLKFMVYLQKENIIDESGMPKERFSAEFPKEGPSILRIQQVVRGDSAAYFCASSANFADNEQFFGPGTRLTVL.

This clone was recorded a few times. The CDR3 DNA sequence: TGTGCCAGCAGCTTAGTGATGGGGACTGAAGCTTTCTTT. Its protein is CASSLVMGTEAFF. The chain carries TRBV7-9 and TRBJ1-1; D ambiguous. Trimming took off 1 base at V and 5 bases at J, with 8 bases between the two ends. This CDR3 is built from 13 residues. CDR1 and CDR2 (germline): SEHNR, FQNEAQ (reference sequence).

CDR3 DNA: TGCGCCAGCAGCCAAGATGGGACAGGGAGAGGGACTGAAGCTTTCTTT. The encoded protein is CASSQDGTGRGTEAFF. The V and J genes are TRBV4-1 and TRBJ1-1, with 9 bases aligning to TRBD1. Germline assignment: CDR1 MGHRA and CDR2 YSYEKL. Trimming took 0 bases from V and 5 from J; bases not matched to a gene: 7. This CDR3 comprises 16 residues.

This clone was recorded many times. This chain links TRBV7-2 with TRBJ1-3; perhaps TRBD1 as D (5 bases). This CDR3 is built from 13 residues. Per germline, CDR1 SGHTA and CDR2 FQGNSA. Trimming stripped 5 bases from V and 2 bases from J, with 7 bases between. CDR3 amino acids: CASSVDTGNTIYF. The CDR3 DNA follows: TGTGCCAGCAGCGTGGACACTGGAAACACCATATATTTT. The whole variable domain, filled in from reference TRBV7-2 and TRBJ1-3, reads GAGVSQSPSNKVTEKGKDVELRCDPISGHTALYWYRQSLGQGLEFLIYFQGNSAPDKSGLPSDRFSAERTGGSVSTLTIQRTQQEDSAVYLCASSVDTGNTIYFGEGSWLTVV.

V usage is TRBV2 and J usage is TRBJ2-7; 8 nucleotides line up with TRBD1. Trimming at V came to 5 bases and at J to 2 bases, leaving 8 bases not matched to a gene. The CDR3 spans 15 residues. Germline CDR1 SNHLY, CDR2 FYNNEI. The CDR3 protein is CASSKDRVRPYEQYF. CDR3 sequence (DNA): TGTGCCAGCAGTAAGGACAGGGTACGGCCCTACGAGCAGTACTTC.

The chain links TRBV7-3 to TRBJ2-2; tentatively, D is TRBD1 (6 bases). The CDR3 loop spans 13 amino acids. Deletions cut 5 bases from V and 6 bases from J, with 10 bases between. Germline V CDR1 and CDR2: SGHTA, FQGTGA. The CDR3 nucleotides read TGTGCCAGCAGCCTGACAGGTCCCGGGGAGCTGTTTTTT. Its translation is CASSLTGPGELFF.

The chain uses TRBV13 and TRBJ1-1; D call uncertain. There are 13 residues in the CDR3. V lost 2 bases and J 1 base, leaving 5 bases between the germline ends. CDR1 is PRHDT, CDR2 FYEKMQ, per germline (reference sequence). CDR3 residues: CASSLYGNTEAFF. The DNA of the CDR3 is TGTGCCAGCAGCTTATACGGGAACACTGAAGCTTTCTTT.

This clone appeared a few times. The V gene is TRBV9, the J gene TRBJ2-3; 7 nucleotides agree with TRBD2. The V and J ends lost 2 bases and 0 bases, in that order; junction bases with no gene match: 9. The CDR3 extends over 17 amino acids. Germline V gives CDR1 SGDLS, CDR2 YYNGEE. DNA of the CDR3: TGTGCCAGCAGCGTCGGCCTAGCGGTCTCTAGCACAGATACGCAGTATTTT. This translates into CASSVGLAVSSTDTQYF.

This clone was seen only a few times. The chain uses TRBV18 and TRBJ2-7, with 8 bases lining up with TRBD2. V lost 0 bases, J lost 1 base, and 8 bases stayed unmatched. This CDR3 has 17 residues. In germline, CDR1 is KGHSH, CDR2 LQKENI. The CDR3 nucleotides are TGTGCCAGCTCACCACCGACAAGCGGGGGTCCTTCCTACGAGCAGTACTTC. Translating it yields CASSPPTSGGPSYEQYF.

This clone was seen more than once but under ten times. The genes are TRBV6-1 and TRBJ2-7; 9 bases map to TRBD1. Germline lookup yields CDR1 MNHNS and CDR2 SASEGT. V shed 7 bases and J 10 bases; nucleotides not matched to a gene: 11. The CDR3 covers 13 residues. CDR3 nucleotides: TGTGCCAGCATTCTGGGGATTACAGGGGGCCAGTACTTC. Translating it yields CASILGITGGQYF.

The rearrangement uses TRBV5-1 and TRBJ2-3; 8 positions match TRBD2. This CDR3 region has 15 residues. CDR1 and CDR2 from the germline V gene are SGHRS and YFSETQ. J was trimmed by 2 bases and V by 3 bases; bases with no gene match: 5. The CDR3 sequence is CASSSAAGVTDTQYF. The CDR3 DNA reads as TGCGCCAGCAGCTCGGCAGCGGGGGTCACAGATACGCAGTATTTT.

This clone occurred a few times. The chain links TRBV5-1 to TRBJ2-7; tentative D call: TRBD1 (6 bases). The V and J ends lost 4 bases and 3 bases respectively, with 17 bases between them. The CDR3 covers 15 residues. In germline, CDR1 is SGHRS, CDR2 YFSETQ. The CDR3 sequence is CASSEQGWGDYEQYF. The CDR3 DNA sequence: TGCGCCAGCAGCGAGCAGGGGTGGGGAGACTACGAGCAGTACTTC.

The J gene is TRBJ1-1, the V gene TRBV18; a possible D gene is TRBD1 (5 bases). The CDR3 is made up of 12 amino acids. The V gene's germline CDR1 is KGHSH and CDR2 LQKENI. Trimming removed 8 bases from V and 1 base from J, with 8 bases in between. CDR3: CASATGNTEAFF. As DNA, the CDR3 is TGTGCCAGCGCCACAGGGAACACTGAAGCTTTCTTT.

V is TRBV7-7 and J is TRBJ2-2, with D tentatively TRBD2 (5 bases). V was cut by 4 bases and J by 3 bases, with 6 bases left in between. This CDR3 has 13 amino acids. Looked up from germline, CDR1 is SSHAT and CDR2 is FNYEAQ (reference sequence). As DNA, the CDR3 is TGTGCCAGCAGCTCCGGGGACACCGGGGAGCTGTTTTTT. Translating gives CASSSGDTGELFF.

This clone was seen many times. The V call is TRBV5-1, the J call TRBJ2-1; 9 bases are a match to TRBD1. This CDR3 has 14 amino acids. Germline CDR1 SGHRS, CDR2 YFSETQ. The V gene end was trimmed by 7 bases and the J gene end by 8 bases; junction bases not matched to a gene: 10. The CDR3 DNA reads TGCGCCAGCGGCACGGGACAGGGTATCGATGAGCAGTTCTTC. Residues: CASGTGQGIDEQFF.